This entry lists 25 T cell receptor beta chains sequenced from one sample in a study of shared clonotypes between healthy human individuals. TCRdb keeps only in-frame clones here, not all; method: immunoSEQ multiplex PCR. The sample lists about 1.5 million clones, around 95% occurring once. Sequenced sample: naive CD4+ T cells sorted from blood. Subset of the sample: CD45RA+ positively selected. The receptors were gathered from a young man in good health.

V gene TRBV9 combines with J gene TRBJ1-1; D is perhaps TRBD1 (5 bases). Trimming shortened V by 3 bases and J by 5 bases, and 14 bases separated the two germline ends. Germline V gene sequence: CDR1 SGDLS, CDR2 YYNGEE. The CDR3 extends over 14 amino acids. The CDR3 reads CASSARGPGTEAFF. CDR3 DNA: TGTGCCAGCAGCGCGAGGGGCCCCGGGACTGAAGCTTTCTTT.

The rearrangement joins TRBV7-3 to TRBJ1-1; D is unclear. Germline CDR1 SGHTA, CDR2 FQGTGA. This CDR3 region has 13 residues. Trimming removed 2 bases at V and 5 bases at J, with 9 bases between. CDR3 bases: TGTGCCAGCAGCTTAGGGGTGGCGACTGAAGCTTTCTTT. Translation gives CASSLGVATEAFF.

The rearrangement joins TRBV11-2 to TRBJ1-2, with TRBD1 matching over 11 bases. The V and J ends lost 6 bases and 3 bases, in that order; junction bases with no gene match: 9. CDR1 is SGHAT and CDR2 is FQNNGV in the germline V gene. The CDR3 totals 16 residues. CDR3 in amino acids: CASSRGQGAPHYGYTF. CDR3 nucleotide sequence: TGTGCCAGCAGTCGAGGACAGGGGGCGCCGCACTATGGCTACACCTTC.

The rearrangement links TRBV5-5 to TRBJ2-2, with D possibly called TRBD1 or TRBD2 (5 bases each). This CDR3 has 15 amino acids. V gave up 7 bases and J gave up 0 bases, with 13 bases separating them. CDR1 and CDR2 (germline): SGHKS, YYEKEE (reference sequence). The CDR3 sequence: CASGEGTSNTGELFF. CDR3 DNA sequence: TGTGCCAGCGGGGAAGGGACCTCGAACACCGGGGAGCTGTTTTTT.

As concerns this clone: The same CDR3 arises from other DNA sequences in this sample as well. The J gene is TRBJ2-3, the V gene TRBV18, with a tentative D call TRBD2 (7 bases). The CDR3 has 15 residues. The germline V gene encodes CDR1 KGHSH and CDR2 LQKENI. Trimming removed 9 bases at V and 3 bases at J, with 19 bases between. The DNA of the CDR3 is TGTGCCAGTTCCCTCCCCGGGGGGCCAACAGATACGCAGTATTTT. It yields the protein CASSLPGGPTDTQYF.

In this sample, this clone turned up a few times. This chain joins TRBV29-1 and TRBJ1-2; D might be TRBD1 (5 bases). The CDR3 covers 10 residues. V gave up 4 bases and J gave up 13 bases, with 13 bases separating them. Germline-derived CDR1 and CDR2 are SQVTM and ANQGSEA. The CDR3 region is CSVASGGSTF. The CDR3 region has the DNA TGCAGCGTTGCCTCCGGGGGATCCACCTTC.

V gene TRBV6-5 combines with J gene TRBJ2-2; a weak D match, TRBD2 (6 bases). The germline V gene encodes CDR1 MNHEY and CDR2 SVGAGI. CDR3 length equals 14 residues. Trimming removed 6 bases at V and 7 bases at J, with 15 bases between. CDR3 region: CASSGGPRVGELFF. Written as DNA, the CDR3 is TGTGCCAGCAGCGGAGGGCCAAGGGTCGGGGAGCTGTTTTTT.

This chain connects TRBV7-2 to TRBJ2-1; 7 bases map to TRBD1. V dropped 7 bases and J dropped 6; count of bases not matched to a gene: 9. Germline V gene sequence: CDR1 SGHTA, CDR2 FQGNSA. This CDR3 has 14 amino acids. CDR3: CASIQDRVLNEQFF. CDR3 coding DNA: TGTGCCAGCATCCAAGACAGGGTTCTCAATGAGCAGTTCTTC.

V usage is TRBV11-2 and J usage is TRBJ2-7, with TRBD1 identical over 10 bases. The germline V gene encodes CDR1 SGHAT and CDR2 FQNNGV. Germline trimming cut 0 bases from V and 3 bases from J; bases unmatched to any gene: 2. The CDR3 covers 15 residues. CDR3: CASSLETGGFYEQYF. CDR3 bases: TGTGCCAGCAGCTTAGAGACAGGGGGCTTCTACGAGCAGTACTTC. Using reference TRBV11-2 and TRBJ2-7 for the parts outside the CDR3, the full variable domain is EAGVAQSPRYKIIEKRQSVAFWCNPISGHATLYWYQQILGQGPKLLIQFQNNGVVDDSQLPKDRFSAERLKGVDSTLKIQPAKLEDSAVYLCASSLETGGFYEQYFGPGTRLTVT.

CDR3 nucleotides: TGTGCCAGCAGCTTGGTGCGGGAAGGATACGAGCAGTACTTC. Its protein is CASSLVREGYEQYF. The chain recombines TRBV5-4 with TRBJ2-7; tentative D call: TRBD2 (6 bases). The CDR3 length is 14 residues. Looked up from germline, CDR1 is SGHNT and CDR2 is YYREEE (reference sequence). V gave up 0 bases and J gave up 4 bases, with 11 bases separating them.

The chain has TRBV11-2 and TRBJ2-2; a weak D match, TRBD1 (6 bases). V shed 4 bases and J shed 1 base, with 19 bases lying between them. Per germline, CDR1 SGHAT and CDR2 FQNNGV. CDR3 length: 18 residues. The CDR3 DNA is TGTGCCAGCAGCTATTATGGATTGGACAGAAAGAACACCGGGGAGCTGTTTTTT. The encoded protein is CASSYYGLDRKNTGELFF.

The chain is built from TRBV15 and TRBJ2-1; possible D gene TRBD2, 6 bases. CDR3 length: 14 amino acids. Germline-derived CDR1 and CDR2 are LNHNV and YYDKDF (reference sequence). V was trimmed by 6 bases and J by 9 bases, leaving 18 bases between them. CDR3 residues: CATRGGGSVAEQFF. CDR3 bases: TGTGCCACCAGGGGGGGAGGCAGCGTGGCTGAGCAGTTCTTC. The full variable domain, its missing parts supplied by reference TRBV15 and TRBJ2-1, is DAMVIQNPRYQVTQFGKPVTLSCSQTLNHNVMYWYQQKSSQAPKLLFHYYDKDFNNEADTPDNFQSRRPNTSFCFLDIRSPGLGDTAMYLCATRGGGSVAEQFFGPGTRLTVL.

This clone has only a few counts. The CDR3 here is CASSLIGQMNTEAFF. The CDR3 DNA reads as TGTGCCAGCAGTTTGATCGGACAAATGAACACTGAAGCTTTCTTT. The genes are TRBV28 and TRBJ1-1, with D perhaps matching TRBD1 (5 bases). The germline V gene has CDR1 MDHEN and CDR2 SYDVKM. The ends were cut back, 3 bases at V and 0 bases at J, with 11 bases in the middle. The CDR3 is 15 amino acids.

The genes are TRBV27 and TRBJ2-7, with D possibly TRBD1 on 5 matching bases. V was trimmed by 5 bases and J by 6 bases, leaving 14 bases between them. CDR1 MNHEY and CDR2 SMNVEV come from the germline V gene (reference sequence). The CDR3 is 13 amino acids. DNA of the CDR3: TGTGCCAGCAGTGGCCAGTTGGGGCGCGAGCAGTACTTC. Translating gives CASSGQLGREQYF.

This chain links TRBV9 with TRBJ2-7, with 10 bases lining up with TRBD2. This CDR3 has 16 amino acids. The J segment lost 4 bases and the V segment lost 2 bases, leaving 9 bases of the junction unmatched. Germline lookup yields CDR1 SGDLS and CDR2 YYNGEE. Written as DNA, the CDR3 is TGTGCCAGCAGCGTGGGGCTAGCGGGAGTTGAGTACGAGCAGTACTTC. This encodes CASSVGLAGVEYEQYF.

This clone was counted once. The DNA for the CDR3 is TGCAGCGTTGATGGGATTGGTAGTGTAACGCAGTATTTT. Its translation is CSVDGIGSVTQYF. This chain links TRBV29-1 with TRBJ2-3; D unclear. CDR3 size: 13 residues. V lost 3 bases and J 9 bases, leaving 16 bases between the germline ends. Per the germline V gene, CDR1 is SQVTM and CDR2 is ANQGSEA.

The chain links TRBV7-9 to TRBJ2-7; tentatively, D is TRBD2 (6 bases). The CDR3 runs 12 residues. The germline gives CDR1 SEHNR, CDR2 FQNEAQ (reference sequence). The V end was cut by 5 bases, the J end by 5 bases, with 10 bases between. This CDR3 is CASSRETHEQYF. In DNA, the CDR3 is TGTGCCAGCAGCCGGGAGACCCACGAGCAGTACTTC.

The V gene is TRBV28, the J gene TRBJ2-5; a possible D gene is TRBD1 (5 bases). With 2 bases removed from V and 1 base from J, the gap between germline ends came to 8 bases. Per the germline V gene, CDR1 is MDHEN and CDR2 is SYDVKM. This CDR3 contains 14 residues. DNA of the CDR3: TGTGCCAGCAGTTTAATAGGGGTCCAAGAGACCCAGTACTTC. Protein product: CASSLIGVQETQYF.

The CDR3 loop is CASSDAMPRVSEQFF. The DNA for the CDR3 is TGTGCCAGCAGTGACGCTATGCCAAGGGTTAGTGAGCAGTTCTTC. The chain combines TRBV6-6 with TRBJ2-1, with D unclear. CDR1 and CDR2 (germline): MNHNY, SVGAGI (reference sequence). The CDR3 sequence is 15 residues long. The V end lost 5 bases, the J end lost 9 bases, and 20 bases lay between the germline ends.

The genes are TRBV10-3 and TRBJ2-1; TRBD2 agrees at 11 bases. V gave up 0 bases and J gave up 8 bases; unmatched junction bases: 9. Germline CDR1 and CDR2: ENHRY and SYGVKD. CDR3 size: 17 residues. DNA of the CDR3: TGTGCCATCAGTGAGTCCCGGGCTAGCGGGAGGATCGATGAGCAGTTCTTC. It translates to CAISESRASGRIDEQFF.

The V call is TRBV30, the J call TRBJ1-5, with a possible D match to TRBD1 (5 bases). This CDR3 contains 13 residues. Germline-derived CDR1 and CDR2 are GTSNPN and SVGIG (reference sequence). The V and J ends lost 1 base and 8 bases respectively, with 12 bases between them. CDR3 residues: CAWSEDRGKPQHF. The DNA of the CDR3 is TGTGCCTGGAGTGAAGATAGGGGAAAGCCCCAGCATTTT. Using reference TRBV30 and TRBJ1-5 for the parts outside the CDR3, the full variable domain is SQTIHQWPATLVQPVGSPLSLECTVEGTSNPNLYWYRQAAGRGLQLLFYSVGIGQISSEVPQNLSASRPQDRQFILSSKKLLLSDSGFYLCAWSEDRGKPQHFGDGTRLSIL.

In regard to this clone: The same CDR3 can be traced to other DNA sequences in this sample. The chain couples TRBV11-2 to TRBJ2-7; the D gene is possibly TRBD2 (6 bases). Germline loops: CDR1 SGHAT, CDR2 FQNNGV. V was clipped by 5 bases and J by 6 bases, with 11 bases between them. This CDR3 has 12 residues. CDR3 residues: CASSLGGIEQYF. CDR3 DNA: TGTGCCAGCAGCCTAGGAGGGATCGAGCAGTACTTC. Together with reference TRBV11-2 and TRBJ2-7, the CDR3 gives the full variable domain: EAGVAQSPRYKIIEKRQSVAFWCNPISGHATLYWYQQILGQGPKLLIQFQNNGVVDDSQLPKDRFSAERLKGVDSTLKIQPAKLEDSAVYLCASSLGGIEQYFGPGTRLTVT.

This rearrangement joins TRBV9 to TRBJ2-7, with no clear D. The V and J ends lost 0 bases and 2 bases respectively, with 6 bases between them. The CDR3 has 13 residues. Germline V gives CDR1 SGDLS, CDR2 YYNGEE. Here the CDR3 reads CASSVAVTYEQYF. CDR3 nucleotide sequence: TGTGCCAGCAGCGTAGCAGTTACCTACGAGCAGTACTTC.

The chain employs TRBV30 and TRBJ1-3, with 7 bases aligning to TRBD1. The germline V gene has CDR1 GTSNPN and CDR2 SVGIG (reference sequence). The V segment lost 2 bases and the J segment 2 bases; nucleotides outside the gene matches: 6. The CDR3 runs to 15 residues. The CDR3 sequence: CAWSPQGTAGNTIYF. The CDR3 DNA is TGTGCCTGGAGTCCACAGGGGACGGCTGGAAACACCATATATTTT. Full variable domain (missing parts from reference TRBV30 and TRBJ1-3): SQTIHQWPATLVQPVGSPLSLECTVEGTSNPNLYWYRQAAGRGLQLLFYSVGIGQISSEVPQNLSASRPQDRQFILSSKKLLLSDSGFYLCAWSPQGTAGNTIYFGEGSWLTVV.

The V call is TRBV5-1, the J call TRBJ2-7; TRBD1 agrees at 10 bases. The CDR3 sequence is 15 residues long. Germline V gene lookup returns CDR1 SGHRS and CDR2 YFSETQ. The trim removed 2 bases at V and 4 bases at J, leaving 6 bases unmatched. CDR3 DNA sequence: TGCGCCAGCAGCTTAGGACAGGGGGTGGGATACGAGCAGTACTTC. This encodes CASSLGQGVGYEQYF.